This TCR beta chain is drawn from a study of CD8 T cells in ankylosing spondylitis (TCRdb year 2017). Turning to the overall study: T cell receptor beta repertoires were profiled in healthy donors and ankylosing spondylitis patients so that disease-linked TCR variants could be found. Peripheral blood was sampled, and synovial fluid was additionally collected from ankylosing spondylitis patients. The full study cohort comprised about 23 ankylosing spondylitis patients and 85 to 120 healthy donors.

Broader findings and caveats from the paper: Blood from ankylosing spondylitis patients appeared to be characterized by a TCR beta motif made up of about 8 highly homologous amino acid variants. According to the report, matched synovial fluid samples from ankylosing spondylitis patients were significantly enriched for the disease-linked clones. Some of the motif variants had been reported before in the synovial fluid and blood of reactive arthritis patients, a finding that suggests common disease-initiation mechanisms. In peripheral blood, the disease-linked clones were found at relatively low frequencies and had a CD8+ phenotype.

For CDR1 and CDR2, the germline V gene (reference sequence) lists SEHNR and FQNEAQ. For this chain, trimming is 4 bases at the V end and 2 bases at the J end, and the number of junction bases without a gene match is 4. The CDR3 covers 16 residues, taking in both the cysteine and the phenylalanine. Only CDR3 DNA remains: 48 bases, in frame from the first base. As regards this clonotype: Its antigen is unknown. Qualities for individual bases were not recorded, and no much larger clone is one base off.

TCRdb lists the instrument as Illumina HiSeq 2500. TCR beta libraries were prepared by quantitative 5'-RACE with molecular barcodes. In the original analysis: A new computational method, built on a probabilistic model of VDJ rearrangement, was used to identify disease-linked TCR variants. TCRdb cleaned the public reads at Q25 with fastp, built clones with MiXCR and kept in-frame beta chains. Entries are consolidated by CDR3 protein sequence, retaining the most common genes and DNA. The V and J calls and clone size come from TCRdb's table, not from the authors' own analysis. The sample data list fewer than 400,000 distinct CDR3 sequences, and about 14% of these were observed just once. Roughly 0.99% of the sample comes from the top ten.

The source of this sequence is a male donor with ankylosing spondylitis or in good health (not recorded which). Recombination connected TRBV7-9 to TRBJ2-3; 12 central bases correspond to TRBD2. The sample comprised blood, either unsorted or a sorted T cell fraction (not recorded which). The nucleotide sequence is TGTGCCAGCAGCTCGAGACTAGCGGGGGCCACAGATACGCAGTATTTT. Its translation is CASSSRLAGATDTQYF.